A single sample is the source of the 29 T cell receptor beta chains below, sequenced in a study of CD8 T cell repertoires and HIV-1 epitope variants. The method was immunoSEQ multiplex PCR; TCRdb's version includes in-frame clones alone and lacks a portion of them. Of 4,000 to 5,000 clones in the sample, about 67% are singletons; the top ten hold 40% to 50%. These TCRs' antigens remain unknown. The sequenced sample was cultured CD8+ T cells derived from PBMCs. All receptors come from a male donor with HIV.

V and J are TRBV2 and TRBJ1-2; 7 nucleotides line up with TRBD1. Trimming cost V 3 bases and J 4 bases; bases outside gene matches: 8. Per germline, CDR1 SNHLY and CDR2 FYNNEI. This CDR3 spans 15 amino acids. In nucleotides, the CDR3 is TGTGCCAGCAGTGACCGGGACAGTTCCATCTATGGCTACACCTTC. Encoded protein: CASSDRDSSIYGYTF.

The chain recombines TRBV7-9 with TRBJ2-6, with TRBD2 as a possible D gene (5 bases). This CDR3 comprises 16 residues. Germline loops: CDR1 SEHNR, CDR2 FQNEAQ (reference sequence). V was pared by 5 bases and J by 0 bases, with 11 bases between. CDR3 in DNA: TGTGCCAGCAGCGGAGGCCCCTTCTCTGGGGCCAACGTCCTGACTTTC. Translation gives CASSGGPFSGANVLTF.

This clone has only a few counts. The chain uses TRBV9 and TRBJ2-7, with D possibly matching TRBD2 (5 bases). V was shortened by 3 bases and J by 2 bases, with 15 bases between the two germline ends. The CDR3 has 15 amino acids. The germline V gene encodes CDR1 SGDLS and CDR2 YYNGEE. CDR3 amino acids: CASSATAGQAYEQYF. Written as DNA, the CDR3 is TGTGCCAGCAGCGCGACCGCGGGTCAGGCCTACGAGCAGTACTTC.

The chain combines TRBV11-1 with TRBJ2-1, with 7 bases fitting TRBD2. V gave up 5 bases and J gave up 3 bases; unmatched junction bases: 7. CDR1 is SGHAT, CDR2 FQDESV, per germline (reference sequence). The length of the CDR3 is 15 residues. The CDR3 coding sequence is TGTGCCAGCAGCCGCGGGAGTCAGGGCTACAATGAGCAGTTCTTC. Protein: CASSRGSQGYNEQFF.

This clone came up once. This chain uses TRBV19 with TRBJ2-7, with 9 bases matching TRBD2. In germline, CDR1 is LNHDA, CDR2 SQIVND (reference sequence). The CDR3 is 13 residues long. V gave up 8 bases and J gave up 4 bases; unmatched junction bases: 6. The CDR3 sequence is CASAELAGYEQYF. In DNA form, the CDR3 reads TGTGCCAGTGCGGAACTAGCGGGTTACGAGCAGTACTTC.

The V call is TRBV27, the J call TRBJ1-1; D not certain. The ends were cut back, 2 bases at V and 10 bases at J, with 14 bases in the middle. CDR3 length equals 13 residues. Germline V CDR1 and CDR2: MNHEY, SMNVEV (reference sequence). The CDR3 sequence: CASSLPGGVGAFF. The CDR3 DNA reads as TGTGCCAGCAGTTTACCCGGCGGGGTCGGAGCTTTCTTT.

Points on this clone: Within the sample, other DNA sequences also encode this same CDR3. The chain carries TRBV7-2 and TRBJ2-7; weak D call: TRBD1 (5 bases). The germline V gene has CDR1 SGHTA and CDR2 FQGNSA. The germline V and J ends were trimmed by 1 base and 1 base, with 11 bases remaining between them. The CDR3 has 15 residues. The chain's CDR3 is CASSLGTLSSYEQYF. CDR3 DNA: TGTGCCAGCAGCTTAGGGACATTGAGTTCCTACGAGCAGTACTTC.

This clone was recorded a few times. The chain couples TRBV27 to TRBJ2-2; D gene ambiguous. The CDR3 consists of 13 residues. Trimming stripped 5 bases from V and 6 bases from J, with 10 bases between. The germline gives CDR1 MNHEY, CDR2 SMNVEV (reference sequence). The CDR3 sequence is CASSRQDPGELFF. As DNA, the CDR3 is TGTGCCAGCAGTAGGCAGGACCCCGGGGAGCTGTTTTTT.

This clone was seen a few times. The rearrangement joins TRBV4-3 to TRBJ2-7, with 8 bases aligning to TRBD1. CDR1 is LGHNA, CDR2 YSLEER, per germline. V gave up 4 bases and J gave up 2 bases; unmatched junction bases: 4. The CDR3 is made up of 14 amino acids. CDR3 DNA sequence: TGCGCCAGCAGCCCGGGACAGGTCCCCTACGAGCAGTACTTC. It is translated as CASSPGQVPYEQYF.

This clone was detected a few times. For the CDR3, the DNA is TGTGCCAGCAGTGAGGTAGGCAATCAGCCCCAGCATTTT. It codes for CASSEVGNQPQHF. The V gene is TRBV2, the J gene TRBJ1-5; unclear D gene. Germline values: CDR1 SNHLY, CDR2 FYNNEI. Trimming took off 3 bases at V and 2 bases at J, with 5 bases between the two ends. CDR3 length: 13 amino acids.

Here the CDR3 DNA reads TGTGCCAGCCATCTCACCGGGGAGCTGTTTTTT. Translation gives CASHLTGELFF. The chain has TRBV25-1 and TRBJ2-2; D call uncertain. The V end was cut by 8 bases, the J end by 4 bases, with 5 bases between. The germline V gene has CDR1 MGHDK and CDR2 SYGVNS. CDR3 length equals 11 residues.

The chain uses TRBV7-7 and TRBJ2-2, with 13 bases matching TRBD2. There are 18 residues in the CDR3. Trimming removed 3 bases from V and 4 bases from J; junction bases left unmatched: 8. Germline CDR1 reads SSHAT; CDR2 reads FNYEAQ (reference sequence). CDR3 DNA sequence: TGTGCCAGCAGCTTTGCGACACGGACTAGCGGGGGCACCGGGGAGCTGTTTTTT. Translated, it gives CASSFATRTSGGTGELFF.

The rearrangement joins TRBV27 to TRBJ2-5; no definite D call. The J call may be faulty, since TRBJ2-7 better matches the DNA end. Germline values: CDR1 MNHEY, CDR2 SMNVEV (reference sequence). This CDR3 is 14 amino acids long. CDR3 sequence reads: CASSSDVSAYEQYF. Here the CDR3 DNA reads TGTGCCAGCAGTTCAGATGTCTCGGCCTACGAGCAGTACTTC.

CDR3 nucleotide sequence: TGCGCCAGCAGCCAAAGCTTAACAGGGTTTAATGAAAAACTGTTTTTT. It encodes CASSQSLTGFNEKLFF. The genes are TRBV4-3 and TRBJ1-4; a possible D gene is TRBD1 (6 bases). The germline gives CDR1 LGHNA, CDR2 YSLEER. Trimming took 2 bases from V and 4 from J, leaving 14 bases between them. CDR3 length: 16 amino acids.

There are a few counts of this clone. This chain connects TRBV10-3 to TRBJ1-2; D is possibly TRBD1 (6 bases). The length of the CDR3 is 13 residues. Germline lookup yields CDR1 ENHRY and CDR2 SYGVKD. The ends were cut back, 7 bases at V and 8 bases at J, with 17 bases in the middle. DNA of the CDR3: TGTGCCATCATCATTCCACAGGGTAACGGCTACACCTTC. It is translated as CAIIIPQGNGYTF.

This chain uses TRBV5-1 with TRBJ2-5; 7 positions agree with TRBD2. This CDR3 spans 15 amino acids. The germline CDR1 and CDR2 sequences are SGHRS and YFSETQ. After removal of 2 bases from V and 4 bases from J, the junction contained 8 bases not matched to a gene. DNA for the CDR3: TGCGCCAGCAGCTTCGGCGGGAGAGGGGCAGAGACCCAGTACTTC. It is translated as CASSFGGRGAETQYF. Full variable domain (rest looked up from reference TRBV5-1 and TRBJ2-5): KAGVTQTPRYLIKTRGQQVTLSCSPISGHRSVSWYQQTPGQGLQFLFEYFSETQRNKGNFPGRFSGRQFSNSRSEMNVSTLELGDSALYLCASSFGGRGAETQYFGPGTRLLVL.

V is TRBV5-4 and J is TRBJ1-1, with 8 bases lining up with TRBD1. V dropped 2 bases and J dropped 3; count of bases not matched to a gene: 6. The CDR3 is 15 residues long. Germline V gene lookup returns CDR1 SGHNT and CDR2 YYREEE (reference sequence). CDR3 loop: CASSFPGGTDTEAFF. In DNA, the CDR3 is TGTGCCAGCAGCTTTCCAGGGGGCACGGACACTGAAGCTTTCTTT.

In its sample, this clone was seen once. The chain employs TRBV28 and TRBJ2-7; 7 bases are shared with TRBD2. The CDR3 covers 15 residues. Germline V gives CDR1 MDHEN, CDR2 SYDVKM. V shed 2 bases and J 2 bases; nucleotides not matched to a gene: 6. CDR3 nucleotide sequence: TGTGCCAGCAGTTTAGTGCCGGGAGGCGCCTACGAGCAGTACTTC. Translated, it gives CASSLVPGGAYEQYF.

This rearrangement joins TRBV27 to TRBJ2-1; 8 bases fit TRBD2. This CDR3 is built from 14 residues. Germline CDR1 MNHEY, CDR2 SMNVEV (reference sequence). Germline trimming cut 4 bases from V and 13 bases from J; bases unmatched to any gene: 12. The CDR3 DNA follows: TGTGCCAGCAGTTCCCAGAGTAGCGGGGCCCCACAGTTCTTC. Translation: CASSSQSSGAPQFF.

The CDR3 nucleotides read TGTGCCAGCAGCTTAGGAGCGGGGGGGCGTGAGACCCAGTACTTC. Encoded protein: CASSLGAGGRETQYF. The chain uses TRBV11-2 and TRBJ2-5; 10 nucleotides agree with TRBD2. Germline CDR1 and CDR2: SGHAT and FQNNGV. J was trimmed by 5 bases and V by 1 base; bases with no gene match: 4. The CDR3 spans 15 residues.

The gene calls are TRBV28 and TRBJ2-3; 7 positions agree with TRBD2. V lost 0 bases to trimming and J lost 4 bases; unmatched junction nucleotides: 4. The germline V gene encodes CDR1 MDHEN and CDR2 SYDVKM. This CDR3 comprises 15 residues. CDR3 residues: CASSLWAGEADTQYF. As DNA, the CDR3 is TGTGCCAGCAGTTTATGGGCGGGAGAGGCAGATACGCAGTATTTT.

The V call is TRBV28, the J call TRBJ2-7; no clear D gene. V lost 4 bases to trimming and J lost 5 bases, with 12 bases between them. The CDR3 extends over 13 amino acids. Germline assignment: CDR1 MDHEN and CDR2 SYDVKM. CDR3 coding DNA: TGTGCCAGCAGTTGGCTGGGTGACGACGAGCAGTACTTC. Translation gives CASSWLGDDEQYF.

Concerning this clone itself: Other DNA sequences from this sample encode an identical CDR3 as well. The rearrangement links TRBV5-1 to TRBJ2-3; D remains ambiguous. The germline CDR1 and CDR2 sequences are SGHRS and YFSETQ. This CDR3 is built from 15 residues. The ends were cut back, 0 bases at V and 0 bases at J, with 8 bases in the middle. The chain's CDR3 is CASSLGTTSTDTQYF. For the CDR3, the DNA is TGCGCCAGCAGCTTGGGGACCACGAGCACAGATACGCAGTATTTT.

The rearrangement links TRBV27 to TRBJ1-1; 7 bases agree with TRBD1. Germline assignment: CDR1 MNHEY and CDR2 SMNVEV (reference sequence). With V trimmed by 3 bases and J by 10 bases, 11 bases remained unmatched. The CDR3 consists of 14 residues. For the CDR3, the DNA is TGTGCCAGCAGTTTCTCCCGGGACAGTGGGACAGCTTTCTTT. This gives the protein CASSFSRDSGTAFF.

This clone was observed a handful of times. V gene TRBV19 combines with J gene TRBJ1-5, with no clear D. Trimming left V 3 bases short and J 4 bases short, with 10 bases between. CDR3 size: 14 residues. From germline, CDR1 is LNHDA and CDR2 SQIVND (reference sequence). DNA of the CDR3: TGTGCCAGTAGTATGAAGCCAGGTAATCAGCCCCAGCATTTT. This encodes CASSMKPGNQPQHF.

This sequence joins TRBV19 and TRBJ1-1, with D possibly TRBD1 on 5 matching bases. The germline V gene encodes CDR1 LNHDA and CDR2 SQIVND (reference sequence). CDR3 size: 16 residues. V was clipped by 3 bases and J by 1 base, with 15 bases between them. The CDR3 DNA reads TGTGCCAGTAGTATTGGGGGGATTCTTGCGAACACTGAAGCTTTCTTT. This translates into CASSIGGILANTEAFF.

V is TRBV6-4 and J is TRBJ1-6; D is unclear. Germline V lookup: CDR1 MRHNA, CDR2 SNTAGT. The V end lost 10 bases, the J end lost 7 bases, and 23 bases lay between the germline ends. The CDR3 consists of 16 residues. CDR3 sequence: CAITYGRLHLNSPLHF. The CDR3 coding sequence is TGTGCCATCACTTACGGGCGATTACACTTGAATTCACCCCTCCACTTT.

V gene TRBV25-1 combines with J gene TRBJ2-3; D not certain. Germline CDR1 MGHDK, CDR2 SYGVNS. This CDR3 comprises 11 residues. The V and J ends lost 1 base and 4 bases respectively, with 0 bases between them. The CDR3 protein is CASSESDTQYF. The CDR3, as DNA: TGTGCCAGCAGTGAATCAGATACGCAGTATTTT.

The chain combines TRBV15 with TRBJ2-2, with unresolved D. CDR1 is LNHNV, CDR2 YYDKDF, per germline (reference sequence). The CDR3 spans 14 residues. V gave up 1 base and J gave up 6 bases, with 9 bases separating them. CDR3 coding DNA: TGTGCCACCAGCAGAGTCCCAGAAGCCGGGGAGCTGTTTTTT. Its protein is CATSRVPEAGELFF.